This T cell receptor beta chain is from a study of vaccination effects on CD4 cells after COVID-19. Data came from immunoSEQ multiplex PCR; TCRdb stores just in-frame clones and leaves some out. The sample records more than 50,000 clones, around three quarters being singletons. Notes on this clone: The antigen remains undetermined.

Before sequencing took place, the ViraFEST assay used viral peptide pools to expand antigen-specific CD4+ T cells. CD4+ T cell isolation took place after less than 13 days of culture. Participants each got two BNT162b2 or mRNA-1273 vaccine doses. Testing of the vaccine recipients showed negative nucleocapsid antibodies and no prior SARS-CoV-2 infection. A density of about 2 million PBMC per well was used; these cells were cultured with around 10 IU/ml IL-2 and roughly 10 ug/ml peptides. Half the medium was swapped for IL-2 medium on days 3 and 7. Germline values: CDR1 MNHEY, CDR2 SVGEGT. The V and J ends lost 6 bases and 7 bases respectively, with 12 bases between them. This CDR3 is 12 amino acids long.

The sample here was CD4+ T cells from PBMCs cultured with HCoV-OC43 spike peptides, taken after COVID-19 vaccination. Subset specified: HCoV-OC43 spike overlapping peptide pool stimulation. V is TRBV6-2 or TRBV6-3 and J is TRBJ1-1; D may be TRBD1 (5 bases). This sequence originates from a human donor who received a COVID-19 vaccine. The CDR3: CASSKGPGEAFF. The DNA of the CDR3 is TGTGCCAGCAGCAAGGGGCCGGGTGAAGCTTTCTTT.